This T cell receptor beta chain was profiled in a study of cytomegalovirus exposure and HLA in healthy donors. Notes on the study in general: Prior analysis indicated that the majority of TCR beta V segments exhibited productivity approximately 90% or approximately 30% of the time. When analyzed later, a missense DCLRE1C variant was found to be linked to TCR beta V- and J-gene trimming.

The donors were healthy bone marrow donors. Germline V gene lookup returns CDR1 LNHDA and CDR2 SQIVND (reference sequence). The V end lost 7 bases, the J end lost 1 base, and 13 bases lay between the germline ends. This CDR3 is 14 amino acids long. PCR amplification relied on 60 Vbeta primers (plus 13 Jbeta primers). Sequencing used immunoSEQ multiplex PCR; TCRdb keeps in-frame clones, though not all of them. This repertoire shows 200,000 or so clones, about 81% found once; its top ten account for 2.5% to 3%. Of note for this clone: Its antigen is not known.

The TCR comes from a woman in her thirties or forties in good health and CMV-seronegative. The J gene is TRBJ1-2, the V gene TRBV19; D possibly corresponds to TRBD1 (5 bases). Source material: PBMCs. DNA for the CDR3: TGTGCCAGTACCCACAGGAGTTTTAACTATGGCTACACCTTC. The encoded protein is CASTHRSFNYGYTF.